The clone carrying this T cell receptor (beta chain) was counted at least ten times. The data were obtained in a study of T cells after yellow fever vaccination. Trimming pared 0 bases from V and 5 bases from J, leaving 10 bases between. The CDR3 loop spans 14 amino acids. Germline CDR1 SEHNR, CDR2 FQNEAQ (reference sequence). TCRdb reanalysed the 5' RACE reads using MiXCR and keeps one entry per CDR3 protein. The repertoire includes over 300,000 distinct CDR3 sequences, approximately 3.8% of them detected once, and 20% to 30% sits in the top ten. This receptor was obtained from a man between 18 and 29 years old who received the YFV17D yellow fever vaccine. J is TRBJ1-2 and V is TRBV7-9, with D unresolved. Here the sequenced sample was PBMCs, taken on the day of the yellow fever booster vaccination. CDR3 in DNA: TGTGCCAGCAGCTTAGCCGGGTCAGTGTATGGCTACACCTTC. It translates to CASSLAGSVYGYTF.